This T cell receptor (beta chain) was found in a study of identical twins. Details on this clonotype: Its antigen is currently unknown.

A single record per CDR3 protein comes from TCRdb applying MiXCR to the 5' RACE reads. The table lists 1.5 million or so distinct CDR3 sequences, less than 35% of them singletons, with 0.25% to 0.3% in the top ten. Points from the study as a whole: The study found excess low generation probability among twin-shared out-of-frame alpha sequences. Models underestimated how often monozygotic twins shared out-of-frame TCR alpha. Invariant MAIT and iNKT cells are populations that could partly confound zero-insertion analyses.

Germline V gives CDR1 LGHNA, CDR2 YNFKEQ. CDR3 length: 13 residues. Trimming took off 5 bases at V and 5 bases at J, with 10 bases between the two ends. The specimen was cord blood. This TCR was sampled from a newborn girl in good health. The chain has TRBV4-2 and TRBJ2-1, with a weak D call TRBD2 (7 bases). The CDR3 region has the DNA TGTGCCAGCAGCGGGGGGGCACACAATGAGCAGTTCTTC. As protein: CASSGGAHNEQFF.